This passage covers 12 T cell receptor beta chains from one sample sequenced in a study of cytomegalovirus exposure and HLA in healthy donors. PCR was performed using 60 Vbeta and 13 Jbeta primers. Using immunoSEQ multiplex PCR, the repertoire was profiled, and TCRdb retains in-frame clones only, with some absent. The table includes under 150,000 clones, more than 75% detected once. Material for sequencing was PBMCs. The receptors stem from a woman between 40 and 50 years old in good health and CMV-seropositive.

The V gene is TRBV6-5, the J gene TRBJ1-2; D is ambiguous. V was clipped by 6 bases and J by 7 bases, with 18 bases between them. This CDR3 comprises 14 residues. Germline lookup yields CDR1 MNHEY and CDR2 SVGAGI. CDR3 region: CASSLLGFGGGYTF. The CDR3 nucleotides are TGTGCCAGCAGCCTCCTAGGGTTCGGAGGTGGCTACACCTTC.

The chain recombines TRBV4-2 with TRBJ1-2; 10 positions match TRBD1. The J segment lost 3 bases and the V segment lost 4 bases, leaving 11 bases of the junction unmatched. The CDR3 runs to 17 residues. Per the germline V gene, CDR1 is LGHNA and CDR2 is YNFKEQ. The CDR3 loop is CASSRRQGAEDDYGYTF. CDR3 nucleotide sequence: TGTGCCAGCAGCCGACGACAGGGGGCAGAGGACGACTATGGCTACACCTTC.

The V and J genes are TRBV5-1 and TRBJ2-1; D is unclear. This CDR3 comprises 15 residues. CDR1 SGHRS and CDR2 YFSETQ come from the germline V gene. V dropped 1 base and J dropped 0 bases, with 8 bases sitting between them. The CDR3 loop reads CASSLFYSSYNEQFF. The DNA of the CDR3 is TGCGCCAGCAGCTTGTTTTACAGCTCCTACAATGAGCAGTTCTTC.

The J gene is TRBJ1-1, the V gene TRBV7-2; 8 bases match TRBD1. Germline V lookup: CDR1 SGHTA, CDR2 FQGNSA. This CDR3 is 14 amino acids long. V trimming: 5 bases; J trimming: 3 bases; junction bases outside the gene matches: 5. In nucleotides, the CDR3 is TGTGCCAGCAGCACAGGACAGGGATACACTGAAGCTTTCTTT. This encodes CASSTGQGYTEAFF.

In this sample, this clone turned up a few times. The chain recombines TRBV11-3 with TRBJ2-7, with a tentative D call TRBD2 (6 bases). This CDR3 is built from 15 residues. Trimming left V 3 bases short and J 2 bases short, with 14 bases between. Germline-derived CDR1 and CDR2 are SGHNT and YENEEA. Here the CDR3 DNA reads TGTGCCAGCAGCTTGGAGGGGATTGGGACCTACGAGCAGTACTTC. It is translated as CASSLEGIGTYEQYF.

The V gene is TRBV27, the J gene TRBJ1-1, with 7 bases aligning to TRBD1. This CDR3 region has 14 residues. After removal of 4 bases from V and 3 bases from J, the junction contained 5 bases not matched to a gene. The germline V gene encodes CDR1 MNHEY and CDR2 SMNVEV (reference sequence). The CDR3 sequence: CASSSQGVYTEAFF. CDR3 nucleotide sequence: TGTGCCAGCAGTTCGCAGGGGGTATACACTGAAGCTTTCTTT.

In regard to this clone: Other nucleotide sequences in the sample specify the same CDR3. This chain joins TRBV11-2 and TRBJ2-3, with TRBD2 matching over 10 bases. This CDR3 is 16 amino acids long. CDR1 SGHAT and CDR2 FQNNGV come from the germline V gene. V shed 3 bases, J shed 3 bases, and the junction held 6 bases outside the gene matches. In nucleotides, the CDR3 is TGTGCCAGCAGCTTGGGAGCGGGGGGGGGAACAGATACGCAGTATTTT. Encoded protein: CASSLGAGGGTDTQYF.

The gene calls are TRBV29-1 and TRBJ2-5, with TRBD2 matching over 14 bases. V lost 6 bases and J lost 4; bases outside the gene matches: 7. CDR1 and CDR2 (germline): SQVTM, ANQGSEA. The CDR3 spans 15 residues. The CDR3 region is CSVDRLAGGGETQYF. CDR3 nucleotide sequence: TGCAGCGTCGACCGACTAGCGGGAGGGGGAGAGACCCAGTACTTC. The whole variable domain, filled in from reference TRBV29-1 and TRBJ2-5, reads SAVISQKPSRDICQRGTSLTIQCQVDSQVTMMFWYRQQPGQSLTLIATANQGSEATYESGFVIDKFPISRPNLTFSTLTVSNMSPEDSSIYLCSVDRLAGGGETQYFGPGTRLLVL.

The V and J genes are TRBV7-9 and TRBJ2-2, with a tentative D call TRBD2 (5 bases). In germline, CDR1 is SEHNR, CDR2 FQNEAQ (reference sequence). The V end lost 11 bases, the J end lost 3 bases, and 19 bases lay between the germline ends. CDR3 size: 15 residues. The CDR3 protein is CAAPSEGSDTGELFF. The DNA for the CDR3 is TGTGCCGCCCCCTCTGAGGGCTCGGACACCGGGGAGCTGTTTTTT.

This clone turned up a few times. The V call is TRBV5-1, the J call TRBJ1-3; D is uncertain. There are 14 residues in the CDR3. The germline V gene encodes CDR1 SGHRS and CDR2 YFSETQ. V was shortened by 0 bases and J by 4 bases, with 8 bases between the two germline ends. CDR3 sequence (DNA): TGCGCCAGCAGCTTGGCCGCGGGGGGAAACACCATATATTTT. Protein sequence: CASSLAAGGNTIYF.

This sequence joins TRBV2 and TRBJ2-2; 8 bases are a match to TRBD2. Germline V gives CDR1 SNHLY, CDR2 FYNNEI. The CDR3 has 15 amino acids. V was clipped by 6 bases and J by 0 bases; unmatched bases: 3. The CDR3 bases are TGTGCCAGCAGGACTAGCGACGCGAACACCGGGGAGCTGTTTTTT. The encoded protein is CASRTSDANTGELFF.

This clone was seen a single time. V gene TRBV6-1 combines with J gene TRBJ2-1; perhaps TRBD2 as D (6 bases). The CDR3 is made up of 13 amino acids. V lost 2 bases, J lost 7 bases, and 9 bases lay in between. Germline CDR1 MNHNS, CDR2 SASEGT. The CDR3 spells CASSEWGRNEQFF. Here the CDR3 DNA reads TGTGCCAGCAGTGAATGGGGGAGGAATGAGCAGTTCTTC.